This T cell receptor (beta chain) was identified during a study of blood T cell repertoires in COVID-19. Original methodology: Estimation of nucleated cell counts relied on the amplification of reference gene primers. Using immunoSEQ multiplex PCR, the repertoire was profiled, and TCRdb retains in-frame clones only, with some absent. The D gene and trimming were derived from the DNA, and the V and J assignments and clone size from that table. The table has about 250,000 clones, 80% to 90% seen once. Recruitment covered some 25 US areas and drew participants whose ages spanned roughly 18 to 90 years. Symptom resolution, clearance, or two negative PCRs marked donors in Cohort 3 as recovered. V was pared by 3 bases and J by 2 bases, with 13 bases between. Germline assignment: CDR1 MNHEY and CDR2 SMNVEV (reference sequence). The CDR3 runs 15 residues.

This rearrangement joins TRBV27 to TRBJ1-2; the D gene is possibly TRBD1 (6 bases). This sequence originates from a woman aged 18-29 years who had recovered from COVID-19. Sequencing was carried out using PBMCs or T cells enriched from blood (not recorded which). CDR3 DNA: TGTGCCAGCAGTTTCCACGCCACAGGGAACTATGGCTACACCTTC. Translation gives CASSFHATGNYGYTF.